Listed here are 26 T cell receptor beta chains from one sample, sequenced in a study of blood T cell repertoires in COVID-19. The table came from immunoSEQ multiplex PCR; TCRdb's copy has only in-frame clones and leaves some out. The data hold 370,000 or so clones, with over 75% observed a single time. Sequencing was carried out using PBMCs or T cells enriched from blood (not recorded which). Every receptor here comes from a man aged 25-45 years who had recovered from COVID-19.

There are a few counts of this clone. The V call is TRBV5-5, the J call TRBJ1-5; 9 nucleotides align to TRBD1. This CDR3 has 16 residues. The J segment lost 1 base and the V segment lost 1 base, leaving 3 bases of the junction unmatched. CDR1 and CDR2 (germline): SGHKS, YYEKEE (reference sequence). Here the CDR3 DNA reads TGTGCCAGCAGCTTGTCGGGACAGGGAAGCAATCAGCCCCAGCATTTT. It yields the protein CASSLSGQGSNQPQHF.

About this clone: The same CDR3 is also encoded by other DNA sequences in this sample. The genes are TRBV6-5 and TRBJ2-7; D might be TRBD2 (6 bases). Germline V gene data show CDR1 as MNHEY and CDR2 as SVGAGI. Trimming took 2 bases from V and 5 from J, leaving 7 bases between them. CDR3 length: 12 residues. The CDR3 DNA follows: TGTGCCAGCAGTTACGGGGGGAACGAGCAGTACTTC. It is translated as CASSYGGNEQYF.

The V and J genes are TRBV27 and TRBJ1-1; D remains unclear. CDR1 is MNHEY, CDR2 SMNVEV, per germline (reference sequence). Trimming stripped 10 bases from V and 7 bases from J, with 13 bases between. CDR3 size: 11 residues. DNA of the CDR3: TGTGCCACCAAGTTAGGAGTTGAAGCTTTCTTT. It specifies CATKLGVEAFF.

The chain couples TRBV4-1 to TRBJ1-3; tentative D call: TRBD1 (5 bases). The CDR3 totals 16 residues. Germline assignment: CDR1 MGHRA and CDR2 YSYEKL. Trimming took 4 bases from V and 7 from J, leaving 20 bases between them. CDR3 coding DNA: TGCGCCAGCAGCCCGCTCGGGGGGACTGGTACGAACACCATATATTTT. Translation: CASSPLGGTGTNTIYF.

CDR3 amino acids: CASSPADPTGGLHF. CDR3 in DNA: TGTGCCAGCAGCCCCGCTGACCCGACAGGGGGACTCCACTTT. V and J are TRBV7-2 and TRBJ1-6; the match to TRBD1 covers 9 bases. CDR3 length: 14 residues. Unmatched junction bases numbered 12, after V lost 5 bases and J lost 16 bases. Germline V lookup: CDR1 SGHTA, CDR2 FQGNSA.

The chain employs TRBV2 and TRBJ1-2; perhaps TRBD1 as D (5 bases). The ends were cut back, 1 base at V and 0 bases at J, with 12 bases in the middle. Germline V CDR1 and CDR2: SNHLY, FYNNEI. This CDR3 comprises 16 residues. Here the CDR3 reads CASSEGMGGTNYGYTF. The DNA for the CDR3 is TGTGCCAGCAGTGAAGGGATGGGGGGAACTAACTATGGCTACACCTTC.

The rearrangement joins TRBV10-1 to TRBJ2-2; 7 bases line up with TRBD1. The junction had 6 bases not matched to a gene; V was cut back by 9 bases and J by 2 bases. Germline V CDR1 and CDR2: WNHNN, SYGVQD (reference sequence). The CDR3 totals 14 residues. The CDR3 DNA reads TGCGCCAGTCAGACAGGGACCAACACCGGGGAGCTGTTTTTT. This sequence encodes CASQTGTNTGELFF.

V and J are TRBV2 and TRBJ1-4, with a possible D match to TRBD1 (6 bases). The CDR3 sequence is 16 residues long. V dropped 4 bases and J dropped 0 bases, with 12 bases sitting between them. Germline V gene data show CDR1 as SNHLY and CDR2 as FYNNEI. CDR3 region: CASSGGPGATNEKLFF. The CDR3 DNA reads as TGTGCCAGCAGTGGCGGACCAGGGGCAACTAATGAAAAACTGTTTTTT.

The genes are TRBV7-2 and TRBJ1-5; D ambiguous. Germline CDR1 SGHTA, CDR2 FQGNSA. The CDR3 length is 15 residues. The V end was cut by 2 bases, the J end by 0 bases, with 8 bases between. The CDR3 nucleotides are TGTGCCAGCAGCTTACGGGGAGGTAGCAATCAGCCCCAGCATTTT. Translation: CASSLRGGSNQPQHF.

On this clone itself: This CDR3 is missing its conserved last phenylalanine or tryptophan, likely due to a read error. The limits of the CDR3 on the DNA are not certain, so only TCRdb's listed CDR3 is given. The V call is TRBV3-1 (or the pseudogene TRBV3-2), the J call TRBJ2-7; the table gives TRBD2 as D, unverified against the DNA. Germline V CDR1 and CDR2: LGHDT, YNNKEL (reference sequence). A total of 14 residues make up the CDR3, ends included. The chain's CDR3 is CASSQAYDSKLLIL.

V usage is TRBV6-2 or TRBV6-3 and J usage is TRBJ2-7; 7 positions agree with TRBD2. CDR1 and CDR2 (germline): MNHEY, SVGEGT. This CDR3 comprises 14 residues. J lost 3 bases, V lost 2 bases, and 4 bases had no gene match. CDR3 sequence: CASSYPGLLYEQYF. The CDR3 DNA reads TGTGCCAGCAGTTACCCGGGACTACTCTACGAGCAGTACTTC.

V and J are TRBV7-9 and TRBJ1-1; tentative D call: TRBD1 (5 bases). This CDR3 is 14 amino acids long. V lost 6 bases to trimming and J lost 6 bases, with 17 bases between them. Germline V lookup: CDR1 SEHNR, CDR2 FQNEAQ (reference sequence). CDR3 region: CASSPQLGGSEAFF. The CDR3 nucleotides read TGTGCCAGCAGTCCCCAGCTGGGGGGATCTGAAGCTTTCTTT.

For the CDR3, the DNA is TGTGCCAGCAGCTTATTGGTTGGACACGCTCTTGGGTTAAAAGAGACCCAGTACTTC. Protein sequence: CASSLLVGHALGLKETQYF. The chain couples TRBV13 to TRBJ2-5; D might be TRBD1 (5 bases). The CDR3 length is 19 residues. V was clipped by 2 bases and J by 3 bases, with 25 bases between them. CDR1 PRHDT and CDR2 FYEKMQ come from the germline V gene (reference sequence).

This chain joins TRBV6-2 or TRBV6-3 and TRBJ1-5, with D unresolved. Germline CDR1 MNHEY, CDR2 SVGEGT. Trimming shortened V by 4 bases and J by 3 bases, and 13 bases separated the two germline ends. This CDR3 contains 15 residues. CDR3: CASSSSQALNQPQHF. As DNA, the CDR3 is TGTGCCAGCAGTTCTTCCCAGGCGCTCAATCAGCCCCAGCATTTT.

The rearrangement uses TRBV2 and TRBJ1-5; D is perhaps TRBD1 (6 bases). The CDR3 has 13 amino acids. V was shortened by 6 bases and J by 5 bases, with 11 bases between the two germline ends. The germline CDR1 and CDR2 sequences are SNHLY and FYNNEI. In DNA form, the CDR3 reads TGTGCCAGCAGCTTCTACAGGGATCAGCCCCAGCATTTT. It specifies CASSFYRDQPQHF.

The chain combines TRBV6-1 with TRBJ2-3; 13 bases align to TRBD2. V was pared by 5 bases and J by 2 bases, with 4 bases of the junction left unmatched. The CDR3 spans 16 residues. Germline values: CDR1 MNHNS, CDR2 SASEGT. DNA of the CDR3: TGTGCCAGCAGTCAAGGACTAGCGGGGGTCACAGATACGCAGTATTTT. Translated: CASSQGLAGVTDTQYF.

The chain joins TRBV7-2 to TRBJ2-2; D gene uncertain. This CDR3 region has 12 residues. Looked up from germline, CDR1 is SGHTA and CDR2 is FQGNSA. The ends were cut back, 1 base at V and 7 bases at J, with 4 bases in the middle. The CDR3 sequence: CASSLVLGELFF. The DNA for the CDR3 is TGTGCCAGCAGCTTAGTTCTCGGGGAGCTGTTTTTT.

CDR3 sequence (DNA): TGTGCCAGCAGCTCATCTCGGGTTAACTATGGCTACACCTTC. Translating gives CASSSSRVNYGYTF. The J gene is TRBJ1-2, the V gene TRBV7-9; unclear D gene. The CDR3 is 14 residues long. Germline assignment: CDR1 SEHNR and CDR2 FQNEAQ (reference sequence). Trimming took 4 bases from V and 1 from J, leaving 10 bases between them.

This chain uses TRBV3-1 (or the pseudogene TRBV3-2) with TRBJ2-7, with 8 bases aligning to TRBD1. The trim removed 5 bases at V and 2 bases at J, leaving 5 bases unmatched. CDR3 length equals 14 residues. In germline, CDR1 is LGHDT, CDR2 YNNKEL (reference sequence). The CDR3 region has the DNA TGTGCCAGCAGCGTCGCGGGACAGGCCTACGAGCAGTACTTC. This encodes CASSVAGQAYEQYF.

The J gene is TRBJ1-2, the V gene TRBV5-1; D is unresolved. The CDR3 has 17 amino acids. The germline CDR1 and CDR2 sequences are SGHRS and YFSETQ. Trimming took 1 base from V and 1 from J, leaving 17 bases between them. This CDR3 is CASSLSQGRGNNYGYTF. The CDR3 nucleotides are TGCGCCAGCAGCTTGTCCCAAGGGAGAGGGAATAACTATGGCTACACCTTC. Full variable domain (remainder filled in from reference TRBV5-1 and TRBJ1-2): KAGVTQTPRYLIKTRGQQVTLSCSPISGHRSVSWYQQTPGQGLQFLFEYFSETQRNKGNFPGRFSGRQFSNSRSEMNVSTLELGDSALYLCASSLSQGRGNNYGYTFGSGTRLTVV.

CDR3 sequence reads: CASSLNDRVSDTQYF. CDR3 nucleotide sequence: TGTGCCAGCAGCTTAAATGACAGGGTCTCAGATACGCAGTATTTT. V is TRBV5-4 and J is TRBJ2-3; 7 bases fit TRBD1. With 2 bases clipped from V and 4 bases from J, the junction kept 7 bases outside the gene matches. The CDR3 sequence is 15 residues long. Germline V lookup: CDR1 SGHNT, CDR2 YYREEE (reference sequence).

This chain joins TRBV18 and TRBJ2-3; the D is unclear. The CDR3 totals 14 residues. Trimming removed 4 bases at V and 0 bases at J, with 8 bases between. The germline V gene encodes CDR1 KGHSH and CDR2 LQKENI. The CDR3 here is CASSRAASTDTQYF. The CDR3 DNA reads TGTGCCAGCTCACGAGCCGCAAGCACAGATACGCAGTATTTT.

The genes are TRBV4-1 and TRBJ2-2; TRBD1 aligns across 9 bases. The V segment lost 3 bases and the J segment 2 bases; nucleotides outside the gene matches: 1. In germline, CDR1 is MGHRA, CDR2 YSYEKL. This CDR3 region has 15 residues. DNA for the CDR3: TGCGCCAGCAGCCAGGGACAGGGCAACACCGGGGAGCTGTTTTTT. It translates to CASSQGQGNTGELFF.

This chain links TRBV15 with TRBJ2-2; no clear D. Germline-derived CDR1 and CDR2 are LNHNV and YYDKDF (reference sequence). The CDR3 runs to 14 residues. The germline V and J ends were trimmed by 0 bases and 5 bases, with 7 bases remaining between them. The CDR3 DNA is TGTGCCACCAGCAGAGAGTCTATTACCGGGGAGCTGTTTTTT. It specifies CATSRESITGELFF.

The CDR3 bases are TGTGCCAGCAGCTTCCGGACAGTAGAAGAGACCCAGTACTTC. Protein product: CASSFRTVEETQYF. This rearrangement joins TRBV3-1 (or the pseudogene TRBV3-2) to TRBJ2-5; a possible D gene is TRBD1 (6 bases). V shed 5 bases and J shed 3 bases, with 13 bases lying between them. The germline gives CDR1 LGHDT, CDR2 YNNKEL (reference sequence). The CDR3 is made up of 14 amino acids.

V usage is TRBV5-1 and J usage is TRBJ2-3, with 9 bases that match TRBD1. The CDR3 length is 17 residues. Unmatched junction bases numbered 7, after V lost 0 bases and J lost 2 bases. The germline V gene has CDR1 SGHRS and CDR2 YFSETQ. The CDR3 DNA sequence: TGCGCCAGCAGCTTGGCCGGGACAGGGCTGATCACAGATACGCAGTATTTT. It codes for CASSLAGTGLITDTQYF.